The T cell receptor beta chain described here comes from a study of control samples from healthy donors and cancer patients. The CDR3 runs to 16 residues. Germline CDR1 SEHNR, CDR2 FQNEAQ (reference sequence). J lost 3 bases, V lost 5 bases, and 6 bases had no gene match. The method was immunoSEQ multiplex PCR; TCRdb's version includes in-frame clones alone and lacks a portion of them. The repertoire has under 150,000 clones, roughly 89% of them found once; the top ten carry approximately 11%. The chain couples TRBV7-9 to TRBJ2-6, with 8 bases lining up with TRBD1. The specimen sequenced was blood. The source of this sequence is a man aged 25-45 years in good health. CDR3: CASSPDRGHGANVLTF. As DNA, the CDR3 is TGTGCCAGCAGCCCTGACAGGGGTCATGGGGCCAACGTCCTGACTTTC. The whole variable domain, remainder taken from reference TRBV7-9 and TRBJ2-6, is DTGVSQNPRHKITKRGQNVTFRCDPISEHNRLYWYRQTLGQGPEFLTYFQNEAQLEKSRLLSDRFSAERPKGSFSTLEIQRTEQGDSAMYLCASSPDRGHGANVLTFGAGSRLTVL.